The 15 T cell receptor beta chains listed next were all sequenced from one sample in a study of cytomegalovirus exposure and HLA in healthy donors. Both 60 Vbeta primers and 13 Jbeta primers went into the PCR. Sequenced by immunoSEQ multiplex PCR; TCRdb stores in-frame clones only, minus some. Among approximately 170,000 clones listed, 68% were seen once. What was sequenced was PBMCs. The receptors were sampled from a man in his fifties in good health and CMV-seronegative.

The genes are TRBV6-5 and TRBJ2-6; D possibly corresponds to TRBD1 (5 bases). V was cut by 8 bases and J by 4 bases, with 15 bases left in between. Germline CDR1 is MNHEY and CDR2 is SVGAGI. The CDR3 consists of 15 residues. As DNA, the CDR3 is TGTGCCAGCGCCGACAGACTGACCGGGGCCAACGTCCTGACTTTC. Residues: CASADRLTGANVLTF.

This clone appeared many times. This chain links TRBV4-1 with TRBJ1-5; D is unclear. This CDR3 has 15 residues. The germline CDR1 and CDR2 sequences are MGHRA and YSYEKL. Deletions cut 1 base from V and 0 bases from J, with 7 bases between. The CDR3 is CASSQGEYSNQPQHF. In DNA form, the CDR3 reads TGCGCCAGCAGCCAAGGGGAGTATAGCAATCAGCCCCAGCATTTT.

The chain employs TRBV5-1 and TRBJ1-2; 10 nucleotides match TRBD1. Per germline, CDR1 SGHRS and CDR2 YFSETQ. The CDR3 is 15 residues long. J lost 3 bases, V lost 3 bases, and 5 bases had no gene match. The CDR3 nucleotides are TGCGCCAGCAGCTCCCTGACAGGGGGCGACTATGGCTACACCTTC. Encoded protein: CASSSLTGGDYGYTF.

V is TRBV6-6 and J is TRBJ1-2; TRBD1 is a possible D gene (6 bases). Germline V gene lookup returns CDR1 MNHNY and CDR2 SVGAGI (reference sequence). V was shortened by 6 bases and J by 8 bases, with 16 bases between the two germline ends. The CDR3 sequence is 13 residues long. CDR3 DNA sequence: TGTGCCAGCAGGCCCGGGGGGGCGGCAGGCTACACCTTC. Translating it yields CASRPGGAAGYTF.

V and J are TRBV13 and TRBJ1-6; D may be TRBD1 (5 bases). CDR1 PRHDT and CDR2 FYEKMQ come from the germline V gene (reference sequence). V lost 3 bases, J lost 7 bases, and 10 bases lay in between. This CDR3 has 14 amino acids. This CDR3 is CASSFVGGNSPLHF. DNA of the CDR3: TGTGCCAGCAGCTTCGTGGGGGGGAATTCACCCCTCCACTTT.

The gene calls are TRBV6-1 and TRBJ1-1; D not resolved. This CDR3 comprises 13 residues. The germline V gene encodes CDR1 MNHNS and CDR2 SASEGT. Trimming cost V 2 bases and J 9 bases, with 13 bases left between them. The CDR3 region has the DNA TGTGCCAGCAGTGAACCCGCAGACTTCAAAGCTTTCTTT. Amino acids: CASSEPADFKAFF.

V gene TRBV27 combines with J gene TRBJ2-1; D is unclear. The CDR3 covers 11 residues. CDR1 MNHEY and CDR2 SMNVEV come from the germline V gene (reference sequence). V was pared by 3 bases and J by 6 bases, with 3 bases between. The CDR3 coding sequence is TGTGCCAGCAGTTTCCTCAATGAGCAGTTCTTC. It encodes CASSFLNEQFF.

This clone was found once. The V and J genes are TRBV2 and TRBJ1-1; 7 positions match TRBD1. The CDR3 length is 14 residues. The junction had 3 bases not matched to a gene; V was cut back by 4 bases and J by 1 base. CDR1 and CDR2 (germline): SNHLY, FYNNEI. In DNA form, the CDR3 reads TGTGCCAGCAGTGTGGGACAGCGGAACACTGAAGCTTTCTTT. It encodes CASSVGQRNTEAFF.

The V gene is TRBV5-4, the J gene TRBJ2-5, with 10 bases that match TRBD2. The CDR3 has 16 residues. V shed 2 bases and J 3 bases; nucleotides not matched to a gene: 7. CDR1 and CDR2 from the germline V gene are SGHNT and YYREEE (reference sequence). The CDR3 is CASSFGTSGNKETQYF. The CDR3 bases are TGTGCCAGCAGCTTTGGTACTAGCGGGAACAAAGAGACCCAGTACTTC.

This clone appeared a few times. V and J are TRBV7-2 and TRBJ1-2, with D possibly being TRBD1 (5 bases). The CDR3 loop spans 14 amino acids. CDR1 SGHTA and CDR2 FQGNSA come from the germline V gene. Trimming removed 5 bases at V and 5 bases at J, with 15 bases between. The CDR3 DNA is TGTGCCAGCAGCCCCGGACAAACGATGTATGGCTACACCTTC. This encodes CASSPGQTMYGYTF.

CDR3 loop: CASSQAGREETQYF. The CDR3 DNA reads TGTGCCAGCAGCCAAGCGGGCAGGGAAGAGACCCAGTACTTC. The V and J genes are TRBV4-2 and TRBJ2-5; D possibly corresponds to TRBD1 (5 bases). Per the germline V gene, CDR1 is LGHNA and CDR2 is YNFKEQ. Between the trimmed V and J ends, which lost 1 base and 3 bases, there was a span of 9 bases. The CDR3 has 14 residues.

V is TRBV10-3 and J is TRBJ1-2, with D unclear. This CDR3 contains 13 residues. Germline CDR1 and CDR2: ENHRY and SYGVKD. Trimming cost V 7 bases and J 0 bases, with 9 bases left between them. CDR3 DNA: TGTGCCATCATGGCGGAAACTAACTATGGCTACACCTTC. Its protein is CAIMAETNYGYTF.

This clone showed up just once. The chain is built from TRBV11-2 and TRBJ1-4, with 12 nucleotides matching TRBD1. Per the germline V gene, CDR1 is SGHAT and CDR2 is FQNNGV. The CDR3 covers 18 residues. V lost 5 bases to trimming and J lost 7 bases; unmatched junction nucleotides: 14. The CDR3 DNA reads as TGTGCCAGCAGCCCGGGACAGGGGGCCGGGGGGGCTCCTGAAAAACTGTTTTTT. The encoded protein is CASSPGQGAGGAPEKLFF.

V usage is TRBV6-5 and J usage is TRBJ1-4; 7 bases align to TRBD1. There are 14 residues in the CDR3. From germline, CDR1 is MNHEY and CDR2 SVGAGI. Trimming took 2 bases from V and 8 from J; bases not matched to a gene: 5. The CDR3 nucleotides read TGTGCCAGCAGTTACGAGGGGGCAGGGGAAAAACTGTTTTTT. Amino acids: CASSYEGAGEKLFF.

This clone turned up a few times. CDR3 sequence reads: CASNHRLAKNIQYF. The CDR3 nucleotides are TGTGCCAGCAACCATCGGTTAGCCAAAAACATTCAGTACTTC. V gene TRBV2 combines with J gene TRBJ2-4, with D unresolved. CDR1 is SNHLY and CDR2 is FYNNEI in the germline V gene. Trimming took 7 bases from V and 0 from J, leaving 10 bases between them. The CDR3 runs 14 residues.